These T cell receptor beta chains were read from a single sample in a study of CD8 T cells in ankylosing spondylitis. A single record per CDR3 protein comes from TCRdb applying MiXCR to the 5' RACE reads. The top ten clones hold 2.5% to 4% of a sample with 100,000 to 150,000 distinct CDR3 sequences, around 9.3% of them seen once. Sequenced: blood, either unsorted or a sorted T cell fraction (not recorded which). The origin of the receptors is a male donor with ankylosing spondylitis or in good health (not recorded which). CDR3s include the opening cysteine and the closing phenylalanine or tryptophan. Each record gives: V gene, clone size, CDR3 length, CDR3 protein. The size field is filled for only some rows; it gives once, few, many or a size class.

v_gene: TRBV20-1
abundance: many
len: 12
CDR3aa: CSAPGPFYEQYF

v_gene: TRBV20-1
abundance: few
len: 14
CDR3aa: CSVELGMGTGELFF

v_gene: TRBV18
abundance: many
len: 14
CDR3aa: CASSFSGARETQYF

v_gene: TRBV4-2
abundance: many
len: 13
CDR3aa: CASSQDSTDTQYF

v_gene: TRBV5-6
abundance: many
len: 13
CDR3aa: CASSPGQDYGYTF

v_gene: TRBV7-9
abundance: NA
len: 16
CDR3aa: CASSPREVAGGETQYF

v_gene: TRBV15
abundance: NA
len: 18
CDR3aa: CATSRWTGGPVYQETQYF

v_gene: TRBV4-2
abundance: few
len: 16
CDR3aa: CASSQGVGETQETQYF

v_gene: TRBV7-9
abundance: many
len: 16
CDR3aa: CASSLVTGTGRGEQYF

v_gene: TRBV6-2/TRBV6-3
abundance: many
len: 12
CDR3aa: CASSNRDRAQFF

v_gene: TRBV5-6
abundance: many
len: 16
CDR3aa: CASSLAYGMSNQPQHF

v_gene: TRBV12-3/TRBV12-4
abundance: many
len: 13
CDR3aa: CASSSTGVYGYTF

v_gene: TRBV7-2
abundance: many
len: 17
CDR3aa: CASSLLPPGGSNQPQHF

v_gene: TRBV29-1
abundance: many
len: 14
CDR3aa: CSVAQGAFGEKLFF

v_gene: TRBV5-5
abundance: NA
len: 13
CDR3aa: CASSYRADLTQYF

v_gene: TRBV24-1
abundance: many
len: 18
CDR3aa: CATSDPGQIGTSYNEQFF

v_gene: TRBV28
abundance: many
len: 13
CDR3aa: CASSSASNNEQFF

v_gene: TRBV20-1
abundance: few
len: 15
CDR3aa: CSAREGGVGYNEQFF

v_gene: TRBV12-3/TRBV12-4
abundance: few
len: 13
CDR3aa: CATGGQEAGELFF

v_gene: TRBV5-1
abundance: NA
len: 14
CDR3aa: CASSIRTGNTEAFF

v_gene: TRBV4-2
abundance: many
len: 18
CDR3aa: CASSSTATGFIYTGELFF

v_gene: TRBV10-3
abundance: NA
len: 14
CDR3aa: CAISIDYLGNEQFF

v_gene: TRBV20-1
abundance: few
len: 15
CDR3aa: CSARARRAGAYEQYF

v_gene: TRBV28
abundance: many
len: 16
CDR3aa: CASSSQRTSGRKTQYF

v_gene: TRBV18
abundance: few
len: 15
CDR3aa: CASSPQGANTGELFF

v_gene: TRBV7-8
abundance: many
len: 14
CDR3aa: CASSLNRGNQPQHF

v_gene: TRBV20-1
abundance: NA
len: 15
CDR3aa: CSASRGLAGGGELFF

v_gene: TRBV29-1
abundance: many
len: 14
CDR3aa: CSVGLAGGGKTQYF

v_gene: TRBV27
abundance: many
len: 15
CDR3aa: CASSQDREAYNEQFF

v_gene: TRBV28
abundance: few
len: 13
CDR3aa: CASSRLGNQPQHF

v_gene: TRBV29-1
abundance: many
len: 13
CDR3aa: CSASGSRTGELFF